This is a list of T cell receptor beta chains from one sample in a study of cytomegalovirus exposure and HLA in healthy donors. TCRdb's table, derived via immunoSEQ multiplex PCR, lists solely in-frame clones and lacks some. Among some 120,000 clones listed, around three quarters were seen once. The sequenced material came from PBMCs. These receptors came from a man under 40 in good health and CMV-seropositive. CDR3s leave out the opening cysteine and the closing phenylalanine or tryptophan.

CDR3	V	J
ASSLGRKETQY	TRBV28	TRBJ2-5
ASSSGGLGEYEQY	TRBV5-1	TRBJ2-7
ASSVAYGGPTGELF	TRBV9	TRBJ2-2
ASSPGTSGASTDTQY	TRBV5-1	TRBJ2-3
ASRPPGYGNTIY	TRBV28	TRBJ1-3
ASRFGQGQETQY	TRBV5-6	TRBJ2-5
AISGARLNTEAF	TRBV10-3	TRBJ1-1
ASSPDLQGADGNTIY	TRBV5-1	TRBJ1-3
ASSWLAGFTDTQY	TRBV19	TRBJ2-3
ASSVIQGPYNEQF	TRBV9	TRBJ2-1
ASSGGETGANVLT	TRBV28	TRBJ2-6
ASSSHPGSVDYNEQF	TRBV5-4	TRBJ2-1
ASSLWVKDRARETQY	TRBV7-2	TRBJ2-5
ASSTTGGETQY	TRBV2	TRBJ2-5
ASIPNSGVAGETQY	TRBV28	TRBJ2-5
ASSQRRELPFPDTQY	TRBV4-2	TRBJ2-3
ASSGRVNTEAF	TRBV5-5	TRBJ1-1
SSRTADYGYT	TRBV7-9	TRBJ1-2
ASSVSGGPYTEAF	TRBV9	TRBJ1-1
ASSQDRGLYEQY	TRBV4-2	TRBJ2-7
ASSKTGTISPF	TRBV28	TRBJ2-1
ASSQSGQPSSYEQY	TRBV23-1	TRBJ2-7
ASSISEWRRNQPQH	TRBV19	TRBJ1-5
ASSPNPNYGYT	TRBV7-6	TRBJ1-2
ASSATGAGHYNEQF	TRBV5-1	TRBJ2-1
ASSLRQSALYGYT	TRBV7-8	TRBJ1-2
ASSLNPGGLT	TRBV7-6	TRBJ2-6
ASSLSGGVIEAF	TRBV5-6	TRBJ1-1
SALTGKRDYEQY	TRBV29-1	TRBJ2-7
ASKLSGTGHSGYGYT	TRBV19	TRBJ1-2
ASSHGTSGRGETQY	TRBV27	TRBJ2-5
ASSQGASYEQY	TRBV13	TRBJ2-7
ASSLGPRFTDTQY	TRBV7-2	TRBJ2-3
ASSQDLGSSPETQY	TRBV4-1	TRBJ2-5
SAGRRYGYT	TRBV20-1	TRBJ1-2
ASSSVYSNTGELF	TRBV27	TRBJ2-2
ASSLPRRTGGSGNTIY	TRBV7-2	TRBJ1-3
ASSQDGRGLGTEAF	TRBV4-1	TRBJ1-1
ASSYDGFGVSGGYT	TRBV6-5	TRBJ1-2
ASSFPGLLGANVLT	TRBV5-5	TRBJ2-6